A selection of T cell receptor beta chains follows, all from one sample in a study of blood T cell repertoires in COVID-19. TCRdb keeps only in-frame clones here, not all; method: immunoSEQ multiplex PCR. Of fewer than 200,000 clones in the sample, 87% are singletons; the top ten hold around 0.88%. Sequencing was performed on peripheral blood. The receptors were gathered from a young woman who had recovered from COVID-19. Each CDR3 is given with its conserved first and last residue. D genes are given only for firm matches. Only some rows state a clone size, as once, few, many or a class for expanded clones.

j_call	clone_size	d_call	v_call	cdr3_length	cdr3_aa	cdr3_nt
TRBJ1-1	NA	TRBD1	TRBV7-9	12	CASSLGTGEAFF	TGTGCCAGCAGCTTAGGGACAGGGGAAGCTTTCTTT
TRBJ1-1	NA	NA	TRBV13	12	CASSRQRDGAFF	TGTGCCAGCAGCCGACAGCGGGATGGAGCTTTCTTT
TRBJ1-1	NA	NA	TRBV12-2	16	CASRLGTSAGGTEAFF	TGTGCAAGTCGCTTAGGCACCTCCGCCGGGGGTACTGAAGCTTTCTTT
TRBJ1-2	few	TRBD1	TRBV19	15	CASSILGQTFYGYTF	TGTGCCAGTAGTATTTTGGGACAGACTTTCTATGGCTACACCTTC
TRBJ2-2	NA	TRBD2	TRBV27	19	CASSLGTHRWREGTGELFF	TGTGCCAGCAGTTTGGGTACCCACCGCTGGCGGGAGGGAACCGGGGAGCTGTTTTTT
TRBJ2-5	NA	NA	TRBV10-3	14	CAISGVEYQETQYF	TGTGCCATCAGTGGGGTGGAGTACCAAGAGACCCAGTACTTC
TRBJ2-5	NA	TRBD2	TRBV5-5	16	CASSRNPGTSDETQYF	TGTGCCAGCTCACGCAACCCCGGGACTAGCGACGAGACCCAGTACTTC
TRBJ1-5	NA	TRBD1	TRBV6-2/TRBV6-3	15	CASSYAGQADQPQHF	TGTGCCAGCAGTTACGCGGGACAGGCCGATCAGCCCCAGCATTTT
TRBJ2-1	NA	TRBD2	TRBV7-3	15	CASSLAGPTYNEQFF	TGTGCCAGCAGCCTAGCGGGGCCGACCTACAATGAGCAGTTCTTC
TRBJ1-2	NA	NA	TRBV28	11	CASSSWRGYTF	TGTGCCAGCAGTTCTTGGCGGGGCTACACCTTC
TRBJ2-2	NA	NA	TRBV5-8	14	CASSIFTDTGELFF	TGTGCCAGCAGCATTTTCACTGACACCGGGGAGCTGTTTTTT
TRBJ2-3	once	NA	TRBV6-5	15	CASTLTEGDGDTQYF	TGTGCCAGCACCCTAACAGAGGGAGATGGGGATACGCAGTATTTT
TRBJ2-5	few	NA	TRBV6-2/TRBV6-3	14	CASSSDVTVETQYF	TGTGCCAGCAGTTCCGACGTAACAGTAGAGACCCAGTACTTC
TRBJ2-1	NA	NA	TRBV19	14	CASSIEGSINEQFF	TGTGCCAGTAGTATAGAGGGCAGCATCAATGAGCAGTTCTTC
TRBJ1-5	few	TRBD1	TRBV7-8	14	CASSLATGGATQHF	TGTGCCAGCAGCTTAGCGACAGGGGGCGCGACCCAGCATTTT
TRBJ1-5	NA	TRBD1	TRBV19	17	CASSILWTGQLYQPQHF	TGTGCCAGTAGTATCCTGTGGACAGGGCAACTCTATCAGCCCCAGCATTTT
TRBJ2-5	NA	NA	TRBV6-5	10	CCPGLETQYF	TGCTGCCCGGGTTTGGAGACCCAGTACTTC
TRBJ2-5	NA	TRBD2	TRBV10-1	16	CASRLAGDLLQETQYF	TGCGCCAGCAGATTAGCGGGGGATCTCTTGCAAGAGACCCAGTACTTC
TRBJ1-6	NA	NA	TRBV7-9	13	CASSLVENSPLHF	TGTGCCAGCAGCTTAGTCGAGAATTCACCCCTCCACTTT
TRBJ1-4	NA	TRBD1	TRBV7-6	16	CASSWSPGTEGEKLFF	TGTGCCAGCAGCTGGAGCCCCGGGACAGAGGGAGAAAAACTGTTTTTT
TRBJ1-1	NA	TRBD1	TRBV19	16	CANRPRAGQGGTEAFF	TGTGCCAACCGACCTAGGGCGGGACAGGGGGGCACTGAAGCTTTCTTT
TRBJ1-6	NA	TRBD1	TRBV6-4	15	CASSEEGQDLSPLHF	TGTGCCAGCAGTGAAGAGGGACAGGATCTTTCACCCCTCCACTTT
TRBJ2-1	NA	NA	TRBV7-6	15	CASSFRGGNYNEQFF	TGTGCCAGCAGCTTTCGGGGCGGGAACTACAATGAGCAGTTCTTC
TRBJ2-2	once	TRBD2	TRBV2	16	CASSPELAGVRGELFF	TGTGCCAGCAGTCCGGAGCTAGCGGGAGTCCGCGGGGAGCTGTTTTTT
TRBJ1-1	NA	TRBD1	TRBV9	16	CASSAGQGTGIFEAFF	TGTGCCAGCAGCGCAGGGCAGGGGACAGGGATTTTTGAAGCTTTCTTT
TRBJ1-1	once	TRBD1	TRBV4-1	14	CASSQRYQGAEAFF	TGCGCCAGCAGCCAACGATACCAGGGGGCTGAAGCTTTCTTT
TRBJ1-1	few	NA	TRBV9	16	CASSAHYTPMNTEAFF	TGTGCCAGCAGCGCACATTACACACCCATGAACACTGAAGCTTTCTTT
TRBJ1-1	NA	TRBD1	TRBV7-9	15	CASSRQGLMNTEAFF	TGTGCCAGCAGCCGACAGGGGCTAATGAACACTGAAGCTTTCTTT
TRBJ2-2	NA	TRBD2	TRBV19	16	CASSMPSGSSGGELFF	TGTGCCAGTAGTATGCCCAGCGGGAGTTCGGGCGGGGAGCTGTTTTTT
TRBJ1-1	once	NA	TRBV7-3	11	CASSAGGEAFF	TGTGCCAGCAGCGCGGGGGGTGAAGCTTTCTTT
TRBJ2-1	NA	TRBD2	TRBV3-1/TRBV3-2	18	CASSQELMASGWINEQFF	TGTGCCAGCAGCCAAGAATTGATGGCTAGCGGGTGGATCAATGAGCAGTTCTTC
TRBJ1-5	NA	NA	TRBV4-1	14	CASSQDGEGQPQHF	TGCGCCAGCAGCCAAGATGGTGAGGGTCAGCCCCAGCATTTT
TRBJ1-6	NA	NA	TRBV27	15	CASSPLGGGGSPLHF	TGTGCCAGCAGTCCCCTCGGGGGGGGAGGTTCACCCCTCCACTTT
TRBJ1-5	NA	NA	TRBV2	14	CASSEQGGNQPQHF	TGTGCCAGCAGCGAACAGGGAGGGAATCAGCCCCAGCATTTT
TRBJ1-6	NA	NA	TRBV5-5	19	CASSTTPRRGTGDNSPLHF	TGTGCCAGCAGCACAACCCCCCGAAGGGGCACTGGGGATAATTCACCCCTCCACTTT
TRBJ1-1	NA	TRBD1	TRBV6-6	14	CASSSPDRGGEAFF	TGTGCCAGCAGTTCCCCTGACAGGGGCGGGGAAGCTTTCTTT
TRBJ2-6	NA	NA	TRBV14	16	CASSLKAGTGANVLTF	TGTGCCAGCAGCCTCAAGGCGGGGACTGGGGCCAACGTCCTGACTTTC
TRBJ1-4	NA	NA	TRBV7-9	15	CASSIRHPTNEKLFF	TGTGCCAGCAGCATTAGACACCCAACTAATGAAAAACTGTTTTTT
TRBJ2-3	NA	NA	TRBV5-6	15	CASSPGPGMTDTQYF	TGTGCCAGCAGCCCCGGACCCGGGATGACAGATACGCAGTATTTT
TRBJ1-2	NA	NA	TRBV3-1/TRBV3-2	14	CASSFFTGNYGYTF	TGTGCCAGCAGCTTCTTCACGGGGAACTATGGCTACACCTTC
TRBJ1-5	NA	NA	TRBV5-6	14	CASSTAGDHQPQHF	TGTGCCAGCAGCACAGCAGGGGATCACCAGCCCCAGCATTTT
TRBJ1-5	NA	NA	TRBV2	16	CASSRSGREGQQPQHF	TGTGCCAGCAGTAGATCTGGAAGGGAAGGACAACAGCCCCAGCATTTT
TRBJ2-5	NA	TRBD2	TRBV10-3	15	CAISVFREGGETQYF	TGTGCCATCAGTGTCTTCCGGGAGGGAGGGGAGACCCAGTACTTC
TRBJ2-3	NA	NA	TRBV6-5	13	CASSYDYTDTQYF	TGTGCCAGCAGTTACGACTACACAGATACGCAGTATTTT
TRBJ1-5	NA	NA	TRBV2	15	CASSEYRDSNQPQHF	TGTGCCAGCAGTGAGTACAGAGATAGCAATCAGCCCCAGCATTTT
TRBJ2-7	NA	NA	TRBV28	15	CASTLVGRAAVEQYF	TGTGCCAGCACTTTAGTGGGCAGGGCCGCCGTCGAGCAGTACTTC
TRBJ1-2	NA	NA	TRBV5-5	13	CASRQTGNYGYTF	TGTGCCAGCAGACAGACAGGAAACTATGGCTACACCTTC
TRBJ2-1	NA	NA	TRBV1	10	CTSSPREQFF	TGCACCAGCAGCCCGAGAGAGCAGTTCTTC
TRBJ1-4	NA	TRBD1	TRBV6-2/TRBV6-3	13	CASSGDSYEKLFF	TGTGCCAGCAGCGGGGACAGTTATGAAAAACTGTTTTTT
TRBJ2-5	NA	NA	TRBV11-2	14	CASQVQGSGETQYF	TGTGCCAGCCAGGTGCAGGGTAGCGGTGAGACCCAGTACTTC
TRBJ1-1	NA	NA	TRBV13	15	CASSLDRVLNTEAFF	TGTGCCAGCAGCTTAGACCGGGTGTTGAACACTGAAGCTTTCTTT
TRBJ2-5	NA	NA	TRBV4-3	14	CASSAGRQQETQYF	TGCGCCAGCAGCGCGGGACGGCAACAAGAGACCCAGTACTTC